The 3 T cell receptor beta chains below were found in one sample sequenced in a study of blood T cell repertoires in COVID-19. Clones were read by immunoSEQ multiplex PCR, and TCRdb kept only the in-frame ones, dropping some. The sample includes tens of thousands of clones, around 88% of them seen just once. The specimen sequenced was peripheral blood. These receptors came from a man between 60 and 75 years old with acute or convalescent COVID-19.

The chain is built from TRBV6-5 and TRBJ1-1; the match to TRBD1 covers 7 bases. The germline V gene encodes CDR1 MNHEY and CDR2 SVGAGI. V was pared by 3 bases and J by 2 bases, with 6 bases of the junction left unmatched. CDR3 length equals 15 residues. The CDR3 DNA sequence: TGTGCCAGCAGTTATGAGGGACAGACAAACACTGAAGCTTTCTTT. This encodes CASSYEGQTNTEAFF.

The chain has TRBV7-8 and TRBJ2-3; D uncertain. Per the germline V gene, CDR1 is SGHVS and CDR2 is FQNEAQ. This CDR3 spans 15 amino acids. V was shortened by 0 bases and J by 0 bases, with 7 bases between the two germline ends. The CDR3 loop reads CASSLASSSTDTQYF. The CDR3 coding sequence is TGTGCCAGCAGCTTAGCGTCCTCTAGCACAGATACGCAGTATTTT.

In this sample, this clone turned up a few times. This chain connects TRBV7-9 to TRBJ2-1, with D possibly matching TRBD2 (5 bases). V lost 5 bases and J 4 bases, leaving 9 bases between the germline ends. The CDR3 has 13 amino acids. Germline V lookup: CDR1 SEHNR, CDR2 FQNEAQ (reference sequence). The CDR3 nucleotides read TGTGCCAGCAGCCCGGGGATTTACAATGAGCAGTTCTTC. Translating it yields CASSPGIYNEQFF.